The T cell receptor beta chain under discussion was sequenced for a study of Ad26.COV2.S vaccination and SARS-CoV-2 variants. In the study overall: The donor belonged to the COV1001 Ad26.COV2.S trial arm. Doses of Ad26.COV2.S were injected into muscle once or twice, 56 days apart. General study findings and limits: Vaccinees reportedly had broad spike-specific CD8+ and CD4+ T cell responses. In TCR breadth and depth analyses, total T cell responses may have been underestimated.

Specified treatment: around 19 received Ad26.COV2.S at low or high dose, single or two shots; five or six received placebo; per-sample allocation not given. The samples were gathered on day 63 after the first injection of vaccine or placebo. In the case of this clone: As yet, its antigen is unknown.

The CDR3 sequence is 16 residues long. With V trimmed by 3 bases and J by 6 bases, 14 bases remained unmatched. Germline V gives CDR1 WSHSY, CDR2 SAAADI. The protocol was immunoSEQ multiplex PCR, while the TCRdb copy is restricted to in-frame clones and leaves out a portion. The sample has roughly 320,000 clones, over 75% seen once. The input for sequencing was peripheral blood, taken in a trial of Ad26.COV2.S vaccine versus placebo. The chain is built from TRBV10-2 and TRBJ2-7, with TRBD2 identical over 7 bases. The receptor was derived from a person aged 18-60 years who received the Ad26.COV2.S COVID-19 vaccine or a placebo. Here the CDR3 reads CASSEGGVGLAAEQYF. The CDR3 DNA reads as TGCGCCAGCAGTGAAGGTGGGGTGGGGCTAGCGGCCGAGCAGTACTTC.